This T cell receptor (beta chain) was recorded in a study of blood T cells in healthy people across ages. Study results and limitations: Estimates based on one million T cells were treated as lower bounds. Fewer expanded clones and more diversity marked long-lived versus aged donors.

The V end was cut by 0 bases, the J end by 3 bases, with 13 bases between. The CDR3 runs to 16 residues. The germline CDR1 and CDR2 sequences are SGDLS and YYNGEE. Worth noting for this clonotype: The antigen is unknown.

Roughly 10 milliliters of peripheral blood were drawn from each donor into EDTA-treated tubes. A second PCR, run for about 6 to 11 cycles, used a sample-barcoded 5' primer plus a J-beta primer mix. TCRdb used MiXCR to reprocess the 5' RACE reads, holding one entry per CDR3 protein. The sample has about 900,000 distinct CDR3 sequences; roughly 60% are singletons. This clonotype was sampled from a man aged 25 to 40 in good health. This chain joins TRBV9 and TRBJ2-1; D remains ambiguous. Source material: blood. CDR3 sequence: CASSVGITEIYNEQFF. As DNA, the CDR3 is TGTGCCAGCAGCGTAGGTATCACGGAGATCTACAATGAGCAGTTCTTC.